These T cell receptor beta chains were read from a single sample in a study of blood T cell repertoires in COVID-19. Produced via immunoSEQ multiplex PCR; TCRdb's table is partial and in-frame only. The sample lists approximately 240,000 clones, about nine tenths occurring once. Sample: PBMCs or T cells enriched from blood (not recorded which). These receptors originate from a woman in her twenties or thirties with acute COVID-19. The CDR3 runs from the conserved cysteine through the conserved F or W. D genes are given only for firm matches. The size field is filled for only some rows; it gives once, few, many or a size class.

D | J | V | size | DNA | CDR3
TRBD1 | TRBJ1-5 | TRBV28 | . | TGTGCCAGCAGAACTATGGACAGGGGCTATTATAGCAATCAGCCCCAGCATTTT | CASRTMDRGYYSNQPQHF
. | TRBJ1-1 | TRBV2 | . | TGTGCCAGCATCGGGGGGAAGATTGGGACTGAAGCTTTCTTT | CASIGGKIGTEAFF
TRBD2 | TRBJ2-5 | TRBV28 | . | TGTGCCAGCAGAGTAGCGGGGGAGACCCAGTACTTC | CASRVAGETQYF
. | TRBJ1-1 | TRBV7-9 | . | TGTGCCAGCAGCTTATATCGAGGGAACACTGAAGCTTTCTTT | CASSLYRGNTEAFF
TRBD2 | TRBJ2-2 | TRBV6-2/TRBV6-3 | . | TGTGCCAGCAGTAGACTAGCGACCGGGGAGCTGTTTTTT | CASSRLATGELFF
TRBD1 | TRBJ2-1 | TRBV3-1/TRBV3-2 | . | TGTGCCAGCAGCCCCAACCCGGACAGGTTGATTGAGCAGTTCTTC | CASSPNPDRLIEQFF
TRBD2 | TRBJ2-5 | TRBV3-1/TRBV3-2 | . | TGTGCCAGCAGCCAAGATGGGGAGGGGTTACAAGAGACCCAGTACTTC | CASSQDGEGLQETQYF
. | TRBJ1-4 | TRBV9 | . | TGTGCCAGCAGCGCCCAACAGAATCCCAATGAAAAACTGTTTTTT | CASSAQQNPNEKLFF
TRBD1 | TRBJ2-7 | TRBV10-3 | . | TGTGCCATCAGTGGCATCGGGACAGGGTCATACGAGCAGTACTTC | CAISGIGTGSYEQYF
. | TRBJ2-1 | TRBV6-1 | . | TGTGCCAGCAGTGCGTACCACGGACAGAAGATTTACAATGAGCAGTTCTTC | CASSAYHGQKIYNEQFF
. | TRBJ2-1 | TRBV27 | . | TGTGCCAGCAGTTTAGGGCTAGCGCACAATGAGCAGTTCTTC | CASSLGLAHNEQFF
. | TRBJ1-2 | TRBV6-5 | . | TGTGCCAGCAGCGCACTACCGGGAAACTATGGCTACACCTTC | CASSALPGNYGYTF
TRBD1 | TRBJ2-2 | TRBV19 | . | TGTGCCAGTAGTACCACAGGGGACGCCGGGGAGCTGTTTTTT | CASSTTGDAGELFF
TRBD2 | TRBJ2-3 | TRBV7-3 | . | TGTGCCAGCAGTAGCGCGGGAGGGCCGGGGGATACGCAGTATTTT | CASSSAGGPGDTQYF
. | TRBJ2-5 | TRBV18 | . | TGTGCCAGCTCACCATTCGTTGGGGCGGAACAAGGGGAGACCCAGTACTTC | CASSPFVGAEQGETQYF
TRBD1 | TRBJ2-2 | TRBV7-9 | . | TGTGCCAGCAGCTTCCTTGGACAGGGGAGCGCCGGGGAGCTGTTTTTT | CASSFLGQGSAGELFF
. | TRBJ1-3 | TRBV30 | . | TGTGCCTGGAGTGACAGGATCTCTGGAAACACCATATATTTT | CAWSDRISGNTIYF
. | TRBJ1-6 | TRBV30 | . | TGTGCCTTCAGGGAATCGGGCAATTCACCCCTCCACTTT | CAFRESGNSPLHF
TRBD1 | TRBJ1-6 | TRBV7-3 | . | TGTGCCAGCAGCTCCCAGGGGGCACCAGTTTCACCCCTCCACTTT | CASSSQGAPVSPLHF
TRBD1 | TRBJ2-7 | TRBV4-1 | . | TGCGCCAGCAGCCAAGGACAGGGGGCTTACGAGCAGTACTTC | CASSQGQGAYEQYF
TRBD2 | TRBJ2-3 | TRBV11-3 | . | TGTGCCAGCAGCTTAGGGAGCGGGGGGACCACAGATACGCAGTATTTT | CASSLGSGGTTDTQYF
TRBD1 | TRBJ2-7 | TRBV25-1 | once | TGTGCCAGCAGTGAATACGAGAGTCAGGGGGCCTACGAGCAGTACTTC | CASSEYESQGAYEQYF
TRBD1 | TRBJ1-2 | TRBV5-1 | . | TGCGCCAGCAGAAACCCGGGACAGGACTATGGCTACACCTTC | CASRNPGQDYGYTF
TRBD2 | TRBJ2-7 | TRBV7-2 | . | TGTGCCAGCAGCTTAGATTCCGTAGCGGGATATTCTAACGAGCAGTACTTC | CASSLDSVAGYSNEQYF